Sequencing of this TCR beta chain was carried out in a study of T-cell memory formation after mild COVID-19. The study, taken as a whole, reports: Later expanders leaned CD4+, whereas clones that contracted between day 15 and 85 were balanced CD4/CD8. Largely, contracting CD4+ clones fell within CM and EM, and contracting CD8+ clones within EMRA. Cross-reactive memory seemingly joined, as some responding clones were found in pre-infection memory.

A few counts support this clonotype. Its specificity is unknown. The CDR3 covers 15 residues. Germline loops: CDR1 SGHDT, CDR2 YYEEEE. V lost 4 bases and J lost 6; bases outside the gene matches: 8. A 5'RACE reaction primed in the constant segment made cDNA libraries of TCR alpha and TCR beta, and these carried sample barcodes and UMIs. TCRdb re-analysed the 5' RACE reads in MiXCR, keeping a single row per CDR3 protein. The table lists roughly 150,000 distinct CDR3 sequences, roughly 13% of them singletons. The specimen sequenced was PBMCs or a T cell subset sorted from them (not recorded which). The V gene is TRBV5-6, the J gene TRBJ1-5; TRBD1 agrees at 9 bases. The clonotype comes from a man younger than 35 who had mild COVID-19 (a few samples of this study predate the infection). Cell type and time point are not known. The CDR3, as DNA: TGTGCCAGCAGCCAGAAGACAGGGGGTGGTCAGCCCCAGCATTTT. Translated, it gives CASSQKTGGGQPQHF.